This TCR beta chain emerged from a study of STAT3 mutations in large granular lymphocyte leukemia. General study results and limits: In about 35% of the 18 patients, new TCR clonotypes emerged after therapy. At least one immunodominant TCR beta clonotype appeared in every T-cell large granular lymphocyte leukemia patient.

The method was immunoSEQ multiplex PCR; TCRdb's version includes in-frame clones alone and lacks a portion of them. The sample lists 10,000 to 15,000 clones, 88% occurring once. Note on this clone: The antigen is unknown.

CDR3 length: 14 residues. Trimming shortened V by 6 bases and J by 2 bases, and 13 bases separated the two germline ends. From germline, CDR1 is MNHNS and CDR2 SASEGT. This chain connects TRBV6-1 to TRBJ1-2; unclear D gene. The receptor's source is a human donor with T large granular lymphocyte leukemia. Some clones in this sample may be carry-over from other donors' samples. What was sequenced was PBMCs. CDR3 nucleotides: TGTGCCAGCAGCGGCCGGGAGAGGAACTATGGCTACACCTTC. Protein: CASSGRERNYGYTF.